The present T cell receptor beta chain was sequenced within a study of regulatory dendritic cells for organ transplantation. This clone has only a few counts. Its matching antigen is unknown. Clones were sequenced by immunoSEQ multiplex PCR, and TCRdb holds only the in-frame ones, with some missing. Of roughly 27,000 clones listed, over 60% were seen once; the top ten hold 2.2%. The germline V gene has CDR1 SNHLY and CDR2 FYNNEI. Trimming cost V 6 bases and J 6 bases; bases outside gene matches: 5. The CDR3 length is 12 residues. Study results and caveats: Memory CD8+ T cells were the most oligoclonal; naive cells were highly diverse.

Material for sequencing was memory CD4+ T cells from blood. The subset: CD45RO+ memory T cells. The chain has TRBV2 and TRBJ2-7; 7 bases are shared with TRBD1. This clonotype was obtained from a human donor in good health. CDR3 sequence: CASRETGFEQYF. In DNA, the CDR3 is TGTGCCAGCAGGGAGACAGGGTTCGAGCAGTACTTC.